The TCR beta chain under discussion was sequenced for a study of patients and donors after allogeneic stem cell transplantation (dated by TCRdb to 2020 to 2022). Comment on this clonotype: The antigen it recognizes is unknown. Base qualities are not at hand, and no much larger clone is one base apart.

The CDR3 runs 18 residues from the cysteine to the phenylalanine. Only the CDR3 DNA stays, 54 bases, in frame from base 1. Deletion took 0 bases off V and 0 bases off J, with a span of 15 bases between the germline ends. CDR1 and CDR2 are drawn from the germline V gene: MGHRA, YSYEKL. Libraries came from RT-PCR. The data were produced on a NextSeq 550. TCRdb itself trimmed the public reads at Q25 with fastp, ran MiXCR and retained productive beta chains. Duplicate CDR3 protein sequences are folded into a single record with the most common DNA and genes. Counted in this sample were over 350,000 distinct CDR3 sequences; around 15% of them appeared once. The top ten hold around 7.2% of the sample.

The sequencing sample was made of blood, either unsorted or a sorted T cell fraction (not recorded which). The receptor was derived from a human donor who was either an allogeneic HSCT recipient or a stem cell or donor lymphocyte infusion donor (not recorded which). It is not recorded whose cells these are; they may come from a transplant donor. The rearrangement joined TRBV4-1 to TRBJ1-3; TRBD1 could be the D gene, as 5 bases match. The base sequence is TGCGCCAGCAGCCAAGAAGGGGTAGGGGTTACCTCTGGAAACACCATATATTTT. Translated, it gives CASSQEGVGVTSGNTIYF.